The 26 T cell receptor beta chains below come from one sample, sequenced in a study of T cells after yellow fever vaccination. TCRdb ran MiXCR on the 5' RACE reads and lists one entry per CDR3 protein. This table holds nearly 300,000 distinct CDR3 sequences, approximately 10% found once. This sample comprised CD4+ T cells sorted from PBMCs, obtained 5 days after the yellow fever booster vaccination. These receptors were obtained from a man between 18 and 29 years old who received the YFV17D yellow fever vaccine.

This clonotype was seen more than once but under ten times. V is TRBV5-1 and J is TRBJ2-7, with 11 bases aligning to TRBD1. Germline CDR1 SGHRS, CDR2 YFSETQ. Trimming cost V 2 bases and J 5 bases; bases outside gene matches: 9. The CDR3 length is 16 residues. The CDR3, as DNA: TGCGCCAGCAGCTTCGAAGGGACAGGGGGTTTCCACGAGCAGTACGTC. This codes for CASSFEGTGGFHEQYV.

This clonotype was detected ten times or more. V gene TRBV5-4 combines with J gene TRBJ2-3; TRBD2 agrees at 12 bases. V lost 4 bases to trimming and J lost 2 bases; unmatched junction nucleotides: 5. CDR1 is SGHNT, CDR2 YYREEE, per germline (reference sequence). The CDR3 is 16 residues long. The CDR3 nucleotides read TGTGCCAGCAGCCAAGGACTAGCGGGGACCACAGATACGCAGTATTTT. Its protein product is CASSQGLAGTTDTQYF.

This clonotype was seen a handful of times. The CDR3 DNA is TGTGCCAGCAGCCAAGATTGGGGAATCCCCGGGGAGCTGTTTTTT. Its protein product is CASSQDWGIPGELFF. The V call is TRBV3-1, the J call TRBJ2-2; D call uncertain. V was cut by 0 bases and J by 6 bases, with 11 bases left in between. The CDR3 spans 15 residues. From germline, CDR1 is LGHDT and CDR2 YNNKEL (reference sequence).

This clonotype was picked up a small number of times. This sequence joins TRBV12-3 or TRBV12-4 and TRBJ2-1, with 9 nucleotides matching TRBD2. The CDR3 has 15 residues. The V gene end was trimmed by 0 bases and the J gene end by 8 bases; junction bases not matched to a gene: 5. CDR3 bases: TGTGCCAGCAGTTTAGCCGGGACTAGCCGGGATGAGCAGTTCTTC. Protein sequence: CASSLAGTSRDEQFF.

This clonotype was counted between two and nine times. The V gene is TRBV7-6, the J gene TRBJ2-5, with a tentative D call TRBD2 (6 bases). The V gene's germline CDR1 is SGHVS and CDR2 FNYEAQ. V was pared by 5 bases and J by 0 bases, with 22 bases between. This CDR3 region has 18 residues. The CDR3 reads CASSPSGVGGVHQETQYF. CDR3 in DNA: TGTGCCAGCAGCCCATCTGGGGTCGGCGGGGTTCACCAAGAGACCCAGTACTTC.

This clonotype was observed a few times. The J gene is TRBJ2-3, the V gene TRBV9; weak D call: TRBD2 (7 bases). The CDR3 spans 15 residues. Germline V lookup: CDR1 SGDLS, CDR2 YYNGEE. The V gene lost 2 bases and the J gene lost 2 bases, with 12 bases spanning the gap. For the CDR3, the DNA is TGTGCCAGCAGCGTGGGGGGGGCCCTCACAGATACGCAGTATTTT. This translates into CASSVGGALTDTQYF.

V and J are TRBV6-2 or TRBV6-3 and TRBJ2-5; D not certain. CDR1 is MNHEY and CDR2 is SVGEGT in the germline V gene. Trimming shortened V by 6 bases and J by 0 bases, and 11 bases separated the two germline ends. The CDR3 is 14 amino acids. This chain's CDR3 is CASSRTVYQETQYF. The CDR3, as DNA: TGTGCCAGCAGCCGGACGGTTTACCAAGAGACCCAGTACTTC.

V is TRBV20-1 and J is TRBJ1-4; D perhaps matches TRBD1 (5 bases). The CDR3 covers 14 residues. Deletions cut 3 bases from V and 3 bases from J, with 11 bases between. CDR1 and CDR2 (germline): DFQATT, SNEGSKA (reference sequence). CDR3 sequence reads: CSASGGASNEKLFF. The CDR3 bases are TGCAGTGCTAGCGGCGGGGCTTCTAATGAAAAACTGTTTTTT.

In its sample, this clonotype was seen many times. The gene calls are TRBV12-3 or TRBV12-4 and TRBJ2-1; the D gene is possibly TRBD2 (6 bases). Trimming removed 10 bases from V and 0 bases from J, with 13 bases in between. CDR3 length: 14 amino acids. DNA of the CDR3: TGTGCCACCTGGGCGGGGAGCTCCTACAATGAGCAGTTCTTC. This gives the protein CATWAGSSYNEQFF.

This clonotype was seen repeatedly, ten times or more. The chain links TRBV20-1 to TRBJ1-5; no clear D gene. This CDR3 has 13 residues. The germline V and J ends were trimmed by 3 bases and 9 bases, with 15 bases remaining between them. The V gene's germline CDR1 is DFQATT and CDR2 SNEGSKA (reference sequence). CDR3 in amino acids: CSASSEADGPQHF. The CDR3 coding sequence is TGCAGTGCTAGTTCCGAAGCCGATGGGCCCCAGCATTTT.

This rearrangement joins TRBV5-1 to TRBJ2-5, with D perhaps matching TRBD1 (5 bases). The CDR3 sequence is 15 residues long. Between the trimmed V and J ends, which lost 0 bases and 1 base, there was a span of 10 bases. Germline V CDR1 and CDR2: SGHRS, YFSETQ. CDR3 sequence: CASSLAAQAQETQYF. CDR3 sequence (DNA): TGCGCCAGCAGCTTGGCCGCACAGGCCCAAGAGACCCAGTACTTC. Looking up the rest from reference TRBV5-1 and TRBJ2-5 gives the full variable domain: KAGVTQTPRYLIKTRGQQVTLSCSPISGHRSVSWYQQTPGQGLQFLFEYFSETQRNKGNFPGRFSGRQFSNSRSEMNVSTLELGDSALYLCASSLAAQAQETQYFGPGTRLLVL.

This clonotype has just a few counts. The gene calls are TRBV5-6 and TRBJ2-1; D could derive from TRBD1 or TRBD2 (5 bases each). This CDR3 has 17 amino acids. In germline, CDR1 is SGHDT, CDR2 YYEEEE. V gave up 2 bases and J gave up 0 bases, with 15 bases separating them. The CDR3 bases are TGTGCCAGCAGCTTACCCGGGACCAGCAGCTCCTACAATGAGCAGTTCTTC. Translated, it gives CASSLPGTSSSYNEQFF. The full variable domain, rest sourced from reference TRBV5-6 and TRBJ2-1, is DAGVTQSPTHLIKTRGQQVTLRCSPKSGHDTVSWYQQALGQGPQFIFQYYEEEERQRGNFPDRFSGHQFPNYSSELNVNALLLGDSALYLCASSLPGTSSSYNEQFFGPGTRLTVL.

The V call is TRBV19, the J call TRBJ1-6, with 7 bases aligning to TRBD1. The junction had 9 bases not matched to a gene; V was cut back by 7 bases and J by 9 bases. CDR3 length: 14 amino acids. Per the germline V gene, CDR1 is LNHDA and CDR2 is SQIVND (reference sequence). The chain's CDR3 is CASTMTGSGSPLHF. The CDR3 DNA reads TGTGCCAGTACCATGACAGGGAGCGGTTCACCCCTCCACTTT.

This clonotype showed up just a few times. The J gene is TRBJ1-1, the V gene TRBV2, with unresolved D. The ends were cut back, 10 bases at V and 6 bases at J, with 15 bases in the middle. CDR1 is SNHLY, CDR2 FYNNEI, per germline. CDR3 length: 12 residues. Here the CDR3 DNA reads TGTGCCACTACGATCGGAAGAGCTGAAGCTTTCTTT. Translating gives CATTIGRAEAFF.

The rearrangement uses TRBV20-1 and TRBJ1-1; 7 bases are shared with TRBD1. From germline, CDR1 is DFQATT and CDR2 SNEGSKA (reference sequence). The trim removed 6 bases at V and 3 bases at J, leaving 7 bases unmatched. The CDR3 runs 13 residues. The DNA for the CDR3 is TGCAGTGCCGCCGACAGGGCGGACACTGAAGCTTTCTTT. Amino acids: CSAADRADTEAFF.

This clonotype was seen many times. The CDR3 DNA follows: TGTGCCAGCAGCCCTGGGACTAGCGGGGGGGCAGATACGCAGTATTTT. Residues: CASSPGTSGGADTQYF. V usage is TRBV12-3 or TRBV12-4 and J usage is TRBJ2-3; TRBD2 agrees at 16 bases. The CDR3 runs to 16 residues. V lost 6 bases, J lost 4 bases, and 4 bases stayed unmatched.

The chain joins TRBV5-1 to TRBJ2-6; perhaps TRBD1 as D (5 bases). Looked up from germline, CDR1 is SGHRS and CDR2 is YFSETQ. The CDR3 has 15 residues. Trimming pared 4 bases from V and 1 base from J, leaving 9 bases between. The CDR3 sequence: CASSQTVSGANVLTF. CDR3 coding DNA: TGCGCCAGCAGCCAGACAGTTTCTGGGGCCAACGTCCTGACTTTC.

This clonotype showed up many times. The chain combines TRBV12-3 or TRBV12-4 with TRBJ2-4; 7 bases align to TRBD1. The CDR3 runs 16 residues. The junction had 7 bases not matched to a gene; V was cut back by 5 bases and J by 0 bases. The CDR3 DNA reads TGTGCCAGCAGTCCCCCCGGGACAGTAGCCAAAAACATTCAGTACTTC. The encoded protein is CASSPPGTVAKNIQYF.

This clonotype was observed a handful of times. The rearrangement uses TRBV19 and TRBJ2-1; 10 bases align to TRBD2. This CDR3 is built from 14 residues. The V gene's germline CDR1 is LNHDA and CDR2 SQIVND (reference sequence). The V gene end was trimmed by 9 bases and the J gene end by 8 bases; junction bases not matched to a gene: 10. The CDR3 loop is CASEAGLASHEQFF. The CDR3 bases are TGTGCCAGCGAAGCGGGACTAGCGTCCCATGAGCAGTTCTTC.

The chain links TRBV3-1 to TRBJ2-1, with 7 nucleotides matching TRBD1. The junction had 7 bases not matched to a gene; V was cut back by 0 bases and J by 2 bases. Germline loops: CDR1 LGHDT, CDR2 YNNKEL (reference sequence). This CDR3 contains 17 residues. The chain's CDR3 is CASSQDLGTVAYNEQFF. The CDR3, as DNA: TGTGCCAGCAGCCAAGATCTTGGGACAGTCGCCTACAATGAGCAGTTCTTC.

There are a few counts of this clonotype. The chain couples TRBV15 to TRBJ2-7; 10 bases are a match to TRBD2. The CDR3 runs to 17 residues. V was clipped by 0 bases and J by 2 bases; unmatched bases: 7. Germline V CDR1 and CDR2: LNHNV, YYDKDF (reference sequence). The CDR3, as DNA: TGTGCCACCAGCAGAGAGAGGACTAGCGGATCGACCTACGAGCAGTACGTC. It specifies CATSRERTSGSTYEQYV.

This clonotype was observed a few times. This sequence joins TRBV4-1 and TRBJ2-1; D gene uncertain. The ends were cut back, 2 bases at V and 2 bases at J, with 7 bases in the middle. This CDR3 is built from 14 residues. CDR1 MGHRA and CDR2 YSYEKL come from the germline V gene. The CDR3 reads CASSQFTAYNEQFF. CDR3 DNA sequence: TGCGCCAGCAGCCAATTTACGGCCTACAATGAGCAGTTCTTC.

This clonotype was observed many times. The genes are TRBV4-1 and TRBJ2-2; D call uncertain. CDR1 is MGHRA, CDR2 YSYEKL, per germline. The ends were cut back, 1 base at V and 6 bases at J, with 9 bases in the middle. The CDR3 covers 14 residues. CDR3 sequence: CASSQVILAGELFF. Written as DNA, the CDR3 is TGCGCCAGCAGCCAAGTCATTCTAGCCGGGGAGCTGTTTTTT.

The rearrangement joins TRBV15 to TRBJ1-5; D is unclear. Germline CDR1 and CDR2: LNHNV and YYDKDF (reference sequence). Trimming removed 0 bases at V and 0 bases at J, with 12 bases between. The CDR3 consists of 17 residues. The chain's CDR3 is CATSRDPPGYSNQPQHF. The CDR3 bases are TGTGCCACCAGCAGAGACCCCCCGGGATATAGCAATCAGCCCCAGCATTTT. Supplemented by reference TRBV15 and TRBJ1-5, the full variable domain reads DAMVIQNPRYQVTQFGKPVTLSCSQTLNHNVMYWYQQKSSQAPKLLFHYYDKDFNNEADTPDNFQSRRPNTSFCFLDIRSPGLGDTAMYLCATSRDPPGYSNQPQHFGDGTRLSIL.

This clonotype was observed at least ten times. The J gene is TRBJ2-7, the V gene TRBV20-1; perhaps TRBD2 as D (5 bases). The CDR3 runs 12 residues. Germline V gene data show CDR1 as DFQATT and CDR2 as SNEGSKA (reference sequence). Trimming took 0 bases from V and 6 from J, leaving 9 bases between them. In DNA, the CDR3 is TGCAGTGCTAGAGATCCGACTACCGAGCAGTACTTC. It specifies CSARDPTTEQYF.

This clonotype was seen at least ten times. This rearrangement joins TRBV5-1 to TRBJ1-1; possibly TRBD1 for D (6 bases). The CDR3 is 15 amino acids. Germline CDR1 and CDR2: SGHRS and YFSETQ. V gave up 4 bases and J gave up 5 bases, with 18 bases separating them. In DNA, the CDR3 is TGCGCCAGCAGCCTAGGGGGGGCCTCTGGGACTGAAGCTTTCTTT. Its protein is CASSLGGASGTEAFF.